Detailed here is one T cell receptor beta chain. Libraries were prepared by immunoSEQ multiplex PCR; TCRdb keeps only in-frame clonotypes and omits some of them. This table holds 35,000 to 50,000 clones, 96% found once. This sample was taken from a study of technical replicates of blood from a handful of donors. Germline V gene data show CDR1 as SGHVS and CDR2 as FNYEAQ. This CDR3 region has 12 residues. The V end was cut by 10 bases, the J end by 7 bases, with 16 bases between. The source of this sequence is a human donor in good health. Source material: T cells isolated from PBMCs. V is TRBV7-6 and J is TRBJ1-2; no clear D gene. As DNA, the CDR3 is TGTGCCACGAGAGGGTTCTCCGCTGGCTACACCTTC. Protein product: CATRGFSAGYTF.